The sample holds one count of the clone carrying this TCR beta chain. The data were obtained in a study of T cells after somatic rescue of genetic block. Profiled with immunoSEQ multiplex PCR; TCRdb holds only in-frame clones, not every one. The sample carries roughly 92,000 clones, about 87% recorded once. Germline lookup yields CDR1 SGHRS and CDR2 YFSETQ. The V gene lost 0 bases and the J gene lost 5 bases, with 14 bases spanning the gap. The CDR3 is 15 residues long. The sample comprised peripheral blood mononuclear cells (PBMCs). The clonotype was recovered from a woman aged 18-30 years. This chain uses TRBV5-1 with TRBJ2-5, with TRBD1 as a possible D gene (6 bases). DNA of the CDR3: TGCGCCAGCAGCTTGGCGGTTGGGGGCTCTGAGACCCAGTACTTC. This codes for CASSLAVGGSETQYF.